Each of the 6 T cell receptor beta chains below was sequenced from the same sample in a study of vaccination and CD4 T cells after COVID-19. Scientists ran DNA taken from cultured CD4+ T cells through the Oncomine TCR Beta short-read assay for sequencing. A single record per CDR3 protein comes from TCRdb applying MiXCR to the PCR reads. The repertoire has approximately 16,000 distinct CDR3 sequences, under 40% of them found once; the top ten carry about 15%. The treatment here: approximately 10-day PBMC culture with coronavirus spike peptide pools or control peptides (ViraFEST assay). Their cognate antigens are unknown. Sequenced material: cultured CD4+ T cells from blood. The receptors stem from a human donor with COVID-19.

This clonotype has a handful of counts. This chain joins TRBV19 and TRBJ2-4, with D uncertain. This CDR3 region has 13 residues. Germline V gene data show CDR1 as LNHDA and CDR2 as SQIVND (reference sequence). Trimming cost V 8 bases and J 7 bases, with 15 bases left between them. CDR3 sequence (DNA): TGTGCCAGTGTGGGGTCCGGGTTCAACATTCAGTACTTC. It yields the protein CASVGSGFNIQYF.

This clonotype was seen a few times. The V call is TRBV6-1, the J call TRBJ1-2, with TRBD1 matching 7 bases. Germline loops: CDR1 MNHNS, CDR2 SASEGT. V lost 6 bases, J lost 8 bases, and 6 bases stayed unmatched. The CDR3 totals 12 residues. CDR3 in amino acids: CASSQKGAGYTF. CDR3 coding DNA: TGTGCCAGCAGCCAAAAGGGGGCGGGCTACACCTTC.

CDR3: CASSVVTPFNEQFF. The CDR3 DNA follows: TGTGCCAGCAGCGTAGTGACCCCTTTCAATGAGCAGTTCTTC. This chain uses TRBV9 with TRBJ2-1; D gene ambiguous. Per the germline V gene, CDR1 is SGDLS and CDR2 is YYNGEE. The CDR3 spans 14 residues. Between the trimmed V and J ends, which lost 0 bases and 6 bases, there was a span of 10 bases.

The CDR3 region is CASGGGQETQYF. CDR3 DNA sequence: TGTGCCAGCGGTGGTGGTCAAGAGACCCAGTACTTC. V is TRBV6-1 and J is TRBJ2-5; no firm D call. CDR3 length: 12 amino acids. Trimming cost V 8 bases and J 2 bases, with 9 bases left between them. The germline CDR1 and CDR2 sequences are MNHNS and SASEGT.

This clonotype was detected a few times. J is TRBJ1-1 and V is TRBV7-2, with 9 bases fitting TRBD1. With V trimmed by 3 bases and J by 11 bases, 4 bases remained unmatched. From germline, CDR1 is SGHTA and CDR2 FQGNSA. The CDR3 loop spans 12 amino acids. The CDR3 sequence is CASSFDRGYAFF. In nucleotides, the CDR3 is TGTGCCAGCAGCTTTGACAGGGGGTATGCTTTCTTT.

The rearrangement joins TRBV20-1 to TRBJ2-7; the D gene could be TRBD1 or TRBD2 (5 bases each). CDR3 size: 12 residues. The V end lost 3 bases, the J end lost 5 bases, and 11 bases lay between the germline ends. CDR1 DFQATT and CDR2 SNEGSKA come from the germline V gene (reference sequence). This chain's CDR3 is CSASWQGDEQYF. CDR3 sequence (DNA): TGCAGTGCTAGCTGGCAGGGAGACGAGCAGTACTTC.